Presented here are 28 T cell receptor beta chains from one specimen sequenced in a study of control samples from healthy donors and cancer patients (dated by TCRdb to 2020 to 2022). The library was produced with the immunoSEQ multiplex PCR assay. TCRdb took over this immuneACCESS table, retaining in-frame rearrangements with V and J assigned. Such tables are incomplete; in checked studies, under half of the missing clones stem from an unresolved V gene, and the remainder is unexplained. This sample gives 100,000 to 150,000 clones in total; roughly 88% of them show up just once. The ten largest clones represent 3.2% of the sample. The source material was blood. All receptors derive from a man aged 45-65 years in good health.

V usage is TRBV5-1 and J usage is TRBJ1-5, with a tentative D call TRBD1 (6 bases). Trimming shortened V by 1 base and J by 9 bases, and 14 bases separated the two germline ends. The CDR3 is 14 amino acids. Germline V lookup: CDR1 SGHRS, CDR2 YFSETQ. DNA for the CDR3: TGCGCCAGCAGCTTGACCTGGGGGGCATGGCCCCAGCATTTT. Amino acid sequence: CASSLTWGAWPQHF.

The J gene is TRBJ1-3, the V gene TRBV5-6; D not resolved. CDR1 is SGHDT, CDR2 YYEEEE, per germline. The CDR3 extends over 14 amino acids. V was shortened by 0 bases and J by 7 bases, with 11 bases between the two germline ends. The CDR3, as DNA: TGTGCCAGCAGCTTGGGCACCTCTGTTAACACCATATATTTT. Translation: CASSLGTSVNTIYF.

J is TRBJ1-3 and V is TRBV30; tentative D call: TRBD1 (6 bases). Germline assignment: CDR1 GTSNPN and CDR2 SVGIG (reference sequence). CDR3 length: 14 residues. The V gene lost 5 bases and the J gene lost 4 bases, with 15 bases spanning the gap. CDR3 nucleotide sequence: TGTGCCTGGCGGCGGGGGGCCTCCGGAAACACCATATATTTT. It encodes CAWRRGASGNTIYF.

This chain links TRBV30 with TRBJ1-4; D call uncertain. CDR3 length: 12 amino acids. The V and J ends lost 0 bases and 8 bases respectively, with 7 bases between them. CDR1 GTSNPN and CDR2 SVGIG come from the germline V gene (reference sequence). The CDR3 nucleotides are TGTGCCTGGAGTGTACTACGGGAAAAACTGTTTTTT. It is translated as CAWSVLREKLFF.

The chain is built from TRBV27 and TRBJ2-3; weak D call: TRBD2 (7 bases). The germline V gene has CDR1 MNHEY and CDR2 SMNVEV (reference sequence). The germline V and J ends were trimmed by 6 bases and 0 bases, with 22 bases remaining between them. The CDR3 contains 18 residues. The CDR3 sequence: CASSPGRGGLISTDTQYF. CDR3 DNA: TGTGCCAGCAGCCCCGGGCGCGGGGGCCTGATAAGCACAGATACGCAGTATTTT.

V gene TRBV5-1 combines with J gene TRBJ1-3; the D is unclear. V shed 2 bases and J shed 0 bases, with 9 bases lying between them. Germline CDR1 reads SGHRS; CDR2 reads YFSETQ. The CDR3 runs to 15 residues. The CDR3 DNA follows: TGCGCCAGCAGCTTAGAGAACCACTCTGGAAACACCATATATTTT. The encoded protein is CASSLENHSGNTIYF.

This chain connects TRBV3-1 (or the pseudogene TRBV3-2) to TRBJ2-7; 15 bases agree with TRBD2. The V gene end was trimmed by 5 bases and the J gene end by 6 bases; junction bases not matched to a gene: 8. This CDR3 has 16 amino acids. CDR1 and CDR2 from the germline V gene are LGHDT and YNNKEL (reference sequence). The CDR3 DNA reads as TGTGCCAGCAGCTATGGGACTAGCGGGGGGACCCGCGAGCAGTACTTC. It encodes CASSYGTSGGTREQYF.

This clone was observed a single time. V gene TRBV6-1 combines with J gene TRBJ1-6, with D perhaps TRBD1 (6 bases). The CDR3 contains 13 residues. From germline, CDR1 is MNHNS and CDR2 SASEGT. Trimming removed 3 bases at V and 7 bases at J, with 7 bases between. CDR3 region: CASSEGGNSPLHF. The CDR3 region has the DNA TGTGCCAGCAGTGAGGGGGGCAATTCACCCCTCCACTTT.

This clone was observed a single time. J is TRBJ2-5 and V is TRBV7-9; D might be TRBD1 (5 bases). This CDR3 is built from 19 residues. V was trimmed by 4 bases and J by 5 bases, leaving 29 bases between them. The V gene's germline CDR1 is SEHNR and CDR2 FQNEAQ (reference sequence). The CDR3 DNA is TGTGCCAGCAGCTCCACCATATCTTCGACAGCGTCGCCACCGGAGACCCAGTACTTC. Protein: CASSSTISSTASPPETQYF. Supplemented by reference TRBV7-9 and TRBJ2-5, the full variable domain reads DTGVSQNPRHKITKRGQNVTFRCDPISEHNRLYWYRQTLGQGPEFLTYFQNEAQLEKSRLLSDRFSAERPKGSFSTLEIQRTEQGDSAMYLCASSSTISSTASPPETQYFGPGTRLLVL.

This chain joins TRBV28 and TRBJ1-5; D is uncertain. The CDR3 consists of 13 residues. V was pared by 6 bases and J by 7 bases, with 13 bases between. Germline V gene data show CDR1 as MDHEN and CDR2 as SYDVKM. DNA of the CDR3: TGTGCCAGCAGCCCCACCTCCGGCCAGCCCCAGCATTTT. This translates into CASSPTSGQPQHF.

This chain connects TRBV19 to TRBJ1-4; D might be TRBD1 (5 bases). There are 17 residues in the CDR3. The germline V gene encodes CDR1 LNHDA and CDR2 SQIVND (reference sequence). V lost 5 bases, J lost 7 bases, and 23 bases lay in between. The CDR3 DNA sequence: TGTGCCAGTAGTTCGGAGGGGACTGTGGACGTGGGTGAAAAACTGTTTTTT. It yields the protein CASSSEGTVDVGEKLFF.

The chain links TRBV5-6 to TRBJ1-6; possibly TRBD1 for D (6 bases). The CDR3 has 15 amino acids. The V gene's germline CDR1 is SGHDT and CDR2 YYEEEE. Trimming shortened V by 4 bases and J by 10 bases, and 18 bases separated the two germline ends. CDR3 DNA: TGTGCCAGCAGCGGAACAGGGCTCAGGGAATCACCCCTCCACTTT. Translated: CASSGTGLRESPLHF.

This clone has only one observation. The chain joins TRBV5-3 to TRBJ2-7, with TRBD2 identical over 9 bases. TRBV5-3 is classed as an ORF, of uncertain function. Losses at the gene ends were 2 bases for V and 2 bases for J; bases not matched to a gene: 23. This CDR3 is 21 amino acids long. CDR3 in amino acids: CARSLQGFSEPTAGGPYEQYF. CDR3 nucleotides: TGTGCCAGAAGCTTACAGGGCTTTTCGGAACCGACAGCGGGGGGCCCCTACGAGCAGTACTTC.

The rearrangement links TRBV24-1 to TRBJ2-5; TRBD1 matches at 9 bases. Looked up from germline, CDR1 is KGHDR and CDR2 is SFDVKD. The CDR3 has 15 residues. With 4 bases clipped from V and 1 base from J, the junction kept 3 bases outside the gene matches. CDR3 nucleotide sequence: TGTGCCACCAGTGAAGGGACAGGGCCCCAAGAGACCCAGTACTTC. This sequence encodes CATSEGTGPQETQYF.

The gene calls are TRBV7-3 and TRBJ2-3, with TRBD2 identical over 11 bases. CDR3 size: 16 residues. V shed 3 bases, J shed 0 bases, and the junction held 2 bases outside the gene matches. In germline, CDR1 is SGHTA, CDR2 FQGTGA. The CDR3 DNA is TGTGCCAGCAGCTTGTTAGCGGGGGGGAGCACAGATACGCAGTATTTT. It encodes CASSLLAGGSTDTQYF.

This clone came up once. This chain joins TRBV24-1 and TRBJ2-3; D unresolved. The germline V gene encodes CDR1 KGHDR and CDR2 SFDVKD. Trimming took off 5 bases at V and 1 base at J, with 15 bases between the two ends. The CDR3 is made up of 16 amino acids. The CDR3 region is CATSAYRTLGTDTQYF. For the CDR3, the DNA is TGTGCCACCAGTGCATATCGAACCCTAGGCACAGATACGCAGTATTTT.

V gene TRBV9 combines with J gene TRBJ1-4, with D possibly being TRBD1 (5 bases). This CDR3 comprises 14 residues. Trimming took off 0 bases at V and 4 bases at J, with 7 bases between the two ends. Germline V gene sequence: CDR1 SGDLS, CDR2 YYNGEE. The CDR3 reads CASSVGGVNEKLFF. The CDR3 coding sequence is TGTGCCAGCAGCGTAGGGGGGGTTAATGAAAAACTGTTTTTT.

The rearrangement links TRBV11-3 to TRBJ2-1; 11 nucleotides match TRBD1. J gave up 1 base and V 2 bases, and 7 bases lay outside the gene matches. This CDR3 has 18 residues. The germline gives CDR1 SGHNT, CDR2 YENEEA. CDR3 loop: CASSLSRDRGISYNEQFF. CDR3 nucleotides: TGTGCCAGCAGCTTAAGTCGGGACAGGGGGATTTCCTACAATGAGCAGTTCTTC.

This clone has only a few counts. CDR3 sequence: CASSTRRGGLDEQFF. The DNA of the CDR3 is TGTGCCAGCAGTACCCGGAGGGGAGGGTTGGATGAGCAGTTCTTC. The gene calls are TRBV28 and TRBJ2-1; 7 nucleotides align to TRBD2. The length of the CDR3 is 15 residues. The germline gives CDR1 MDHEN, CDR2 SYDVKM. V trimming: 5 bases; J trimming: 8 bases; junction bases outside the gene matches: 12.

V is TRBV5-1 and J is TRBJ2-5; 9 positions match TRBD1. The CDR3 has 16 residues. The V gene end was trimmed by 6 bases and the J gene end by 5 bases; junction bases not matched to a gene: 14. The germline V gene encodes CDR1 SGHRS and CDR2 YFSETQ. In DNA, the CDR3 is TGCGCCAGCACCAAAACCGGGACAGGGCGTCGGGAGACCCAGTACTTC. Protein: CASTKTGTGRRETQYF.

J is TRBJ2-1 and V is TRBV27; D remains ambiguous. This CDR3 is built from 12 residues. The germline gives CDR1 MNHEY, CDR2 SMNVEV (reference sequence). V lost 6 bases and J lost 6, with 9 bases in between. CDR3 coding DNA: TGTGCCAGCAGCACCTTGGGCAATGAGCAGTTCTTC. Translated: CASSTLGNEQFF.

J is TRBJ1-4 and V is TRBV7-2; D is ambiguous. With 1 base removed from V and 6 bases from J, the gap between germline ends came to 9 bases. From germline, CDR1 is SGHTA and CDR2 FQGNSA. CDR3 length equals 14 residues. CDR3 in amino acids: CASSLVGGDEKLFF. Written as DNA, the CDR3 is TGTGCCAGCAGCTTAGTTGGCGGGGATGAAAAACTGTTTTTT.

In nucleotides, the CDR3 is TGTGCCAGCAGCCACAGCGGGGGAGGCGAGCAGTACTTC. This sequence encodes CASSHSGGGEQYF. The rearrangement links TRBV3-1 (or the pseudogene TRBV3-2) to TRBJ2-7, with TRBD2 identical over 8 bases. Germline CDR1 is LGHDT and CDR2 is YNNKEL (reference sequence). This CDR3 has 13 amino acids. J was trimmed by 6 bases and V by 3 bases; bases with no gene match: 4.

The table lists this clone with a few counts. The CDR3 DNA is TGTGCCAACCCGCTGACAGAAGTCTACGAGCAGTACTTC. Its protein is CANPLTEVYEQYF. The chain couples TRBV21-1 to TRBJ2-7; the table's D call, TRBD1, has no DNA check behind it. TRBV21-1 is labeled a pseudogene. This CDR3 has 13 residues.

The chain joins TRBV3-1 (or the pseudogene TRBV3-2) to TRBJ2-2; D is undetermined. The CDR3 length is 15 residues. Trimming removed 1 base at V and 6 bases at J, with 12 bases between. In germline, CDR1 is LGHDT, CDR2 YNNKEL (reference sequence). CDR3 DNA sequence: TGTGCCAGCAGCCAAGCGTACCAGTTGGCCGGGGAGCTGTTTTTT. It encodes CASSQAYQLAGELFF.

This clone was picked up one time. J is TRBJ1-2 and V is TRBV11-2; tentatively, D is TRBD1 (6 bases). The germline gives CDR1 SGHAT, CDR2 FQNNGV. The V and J ends lost 3 bases and 7 bases respectively, with 15 bases between them. This CDR3 has 14 amino acids. CDR3 sequence: CASSFNDRMAGYTF. CDR3 nucleotide sequence: TGTGCCAGCAGCTTTAATGACAGGATGGCTGGCTACACCTTC.

This sequence joins TRBV7-2 and TRBJ1-2; D not certain. The CDR3 is made up of 16 amino acids. CDR1 and CDR2 (germline): SGHTA, FQGNSA. Trimming cost V 4 bases and J 4 bases, with 19 bases left between them. CDR3 sequence: CASSSSGPLEGYGYTF. The CDR3 bases are TGTGCCAGCAGCTCTAGCGGGCCCTTAGAGGGCTATGGCTACACCTTC. Drawing the rest from reference TRBV7-2 and TRBJ1-2, the complete variable domain is GAGVSQSPSNKVTEKGKDVELRCDPISGHTALYWYRQSLGQGLEFLIYFQGNSAPDKSGLPSDRFSAERTGGSVSTLTIQRTQQEDSAVYLCASSSSGPLEGYGYTFGSGTRLTVV.

V and J are TRBV7-3 and TRBJ1-1; D uncertain. Per the germline V gene, CDR1 is SGHTA and CDR2 is FQGTGA. The CDR3 spans 15 residues. Trimming removed 5 bases at V and 1 base at J, with 14 bases between. CDR3 sequence: CASSPYSHGNTEAFF. DNA for the CDR3: TGTGCCAGCAGCCCCTATTCTCACGGGAACACTGAAGCTTTCTTT.